This is a list of T cell receptor beta chains from one sample in a study of cytomegalovirus exposure and HLA in healthy donors. Measured with immunoSEQ multiplex PCR; TCRdb has only the in-frame clones, and not every one. The sample holds about 200,000 clones, about nine tenths seen once. Source material: PBMCs. The source of these receptors is a woman aged 18-29 years in good health and CMV-seropositive. Both conserved end residues are part of each CDR3. The D gene is left open where the match is weak. Clone sizes are given selectively: once, few, many, or a class where the clone is expanded.

D	size	V	J	CDR3	DNA
.	.	TRBV5-1	TRBJ2-1	CASSPEVRGSYNEQFF	TGCGCCAGCAGCCCCGAGGTTAGAGGCTCCTACAATGAGCAGTTCTTC
.	.	TRBV4-1	TRBJ1-3	CASSQGTGTFGNTIYF	TGCGCCAGCAGCCAAGGGACTGGGACATTCGGAAACACCATATATTTT
TRBD1	.	TRBV7-2	TRBJ1-3	CASSFVRDSGNTIYF	TGTGCCAGCAGCTTTGTCCGGGACAGTGGAAACACCATATATTTT
.	.	TRBV7-2	TRBJ2-7	CASSFRQTDLSVLNYEQYF	TGTGCCAGCAGCTTCCGCCAAACCGATCTTAGCGTACTTAACTACGAGCAGTACTTC
.	.	TRBV19	TRBJ1-1	CASSPSGHSAFF	TGTGCCAGTAGTCCTTCGGGACATTCAGCTTTCTTT
.	.	TRBV7-7	TRBJ1-4	CASSSTPSRGEDEKLFF	TGTGCCAGCAGCTCGACCCCATCTCGAGGGGAGGATGAAAAACTGTTTTTT
TRBD1	.	TRBV11-3	TRBJ2-7	CASSNGQGEQYF	TGTGCCAGCAGCAACGGACAGGGCGAGCAGTACTTC
.	.	TRBV9	TRBJ2-1	CASSPDRRSSYNEQFF	TGTGCCAGCAGCCCCGACAGGCGAAGCTCCTACAATGAGCAGTTCTTC
TRBD2	once	TRBV2	TRBJ2-7	CASKSGSGRLYEQYF	TGTGCCAGCAAATCGGGAAGCGGGAGGCTCTACGAGCAGTACTTC
TRBD1	.	TRBV27	TRBJ2-7	CASSGRRTGLGEQYF	TGTGCCAGCAGTGGTAGGAGGACAGGGTTGGGCGAGCAGTACTTC
TRBD1	.	TRBV27	TRBJ1-1	CASSFFEGQEAFF	TGTGCCAGCAGTTTTTTTGAGGGACAGGAGGCTTTCTTT
TRBD1	.	TRBV18	TRBJ2-7	CASSQTGVPYEQYF	TGTGCCAGCTCACAGACAGGGGTCCCCTACGAGCAGTACTTC
.	once	TRBV6-1	TRBJ1-4	CASRRNEKLFF	TGTGCCAGCAGGCGAAATGAAAAACTGTTTTTT
TRBD2	.	TRBV11-2	TRBJ2-6	CASSVVRLARSSGANVLTF	TGTGCCAGCAGCGTCGTGAGACTAGCGCGAAGCTCTGGGGCCAACGTCCTGACTTTC
TRBD2	.	TRBV2	TRBJ2-1	CASTREGASGSGEQFF	TGTGCCAGCACTAGAGAGGGGGCTAGCGGGAGTGGTGAGCAGTTCTTC
.	.	TRBV7-9	TRBJ1-3	CASSLGGGNTIYF	TGTGCCAGCAGCCTTGGAGGAGGAAACACCATATATTTT
.	few	TRBV28	TRBJ2-5	CASDGGADQETQYF	TGTGCCAGCGATGGGGGGGCGGACCAAGAGACCCAGTACTTC
TRBD1	.	TRBV6-5	TRBJ2-1	CASSFADRDGDEQFF	TGTGCCAGCAGCTTTGCGGACAGGGATGGCGATGAGCAGTTCTTC
TRBD1	.	TRBV6-6	TRBJ2-1	CASSQDRGTGGDEQFF	TGTGCCAGCAGTCAGGACCGTGGGACAGGCGGCGATGAGCAGTTCTTC
TRBD2	.	TRBV5-1	TRBJ2-1	CASRASGSRYNEQFF	TGCGCCAGCAGGGCTAGCGGGAGTAGGTACAATGAGCAGTTCTTC
.	.	TRBV27	TRBJ1-2	CASSLRGKVYGYTF	TGTGCCAGCAGTTTACGGGGGAAGGTCTATGGCTACACCTTC
TRBD1	.	TRBV28	TRBJ2-1	CASRRKGAPNEQFF	TGTGCCAGCAGGCGGAAGGGGGCGCCCAATGAGCAGTTCTTC
.	.	TRBV6-1	TRBJ2-7	CASSEPAYEQYF	TGTGCCAGCAGTGAACCGGCCTACGAGCAGTACTTC
.	.	TRBV27	TRBJ1-3	CASSLGYRRNTIYF	TGTGCCAGCAGTTTAGGGTACAGAAGAAACACCATATATTTT
.	once	TRBV11-3	TRBJ1-2	CASSFGIGDYGYTF	TGTGCCAGCAGCTTTGGGATCGGGGACTATGGCTACACCTTC
.	.	TRBV28	TRBJ1-1	CASSEHRDVDTEAFF	TGTGCCAGCAGTGAACACAGGGATGTGGACACTGAAGCTTTCTTT
.	.	TRBV27	TRBJ1-5	CASSWAPGDPQHF	TGTGCCAGCAGTTGGGCTCCAGGGGATCCCCAGCATTTT
.	.	TRBV9	TRBJ2-1	CASSHRGAGGEGSSYNEQFF	TGTGCCAGCAGCCACCGGGGGGCTGGAGGCGAGGGGAGCTCCTACAATGAGCAGTTCTTC
.	.	TRBV7-8	TRBJ1-1	CASSPVRSTEAFF	TGTGCCAGCAGCCCGGTGAGGTCGACTGAAGCTTTCTTT
TRBD1	.	TRBV27	TRBJ1-5	CASRCLGQGTSQPQHF	TGTGCCAGCAGGTGCCTCGGACAGGGCACCAGTCAGCCCCAGCATTTT
.	few	TRBV5-1	TRBJ2-6	CASSWAGSGANVLTF	TGCGCCAGCAGCTGGGCTGGGAGTGGGGCCAACGTCCTGACTTTC
.	few	TRBV7-9	TRBJ2-7	CASSSRGYEQYF	TGTGCCAGCAGCTCCAGGGGTTACGAGCAGTACTTC
.	few	TRBV27	TRBJ2-3	CASSFEWERPDTQYF	TGTGCCAGCAGTTTCGAGTGGGAGCGGCCAGATACGCAGTATTTT
.	.	TRBV9	TRBJ2-1	CASSVGGREMGNEQFF	TGTGCCAGCAGCGTAGGGGGGCGGGAGATGGGAAATGAGCAGTTCTTC
TRBD1	.	TRBV5-1	TRBJ2-1	CASSLRGQSNEEQFF	TGCGCCAGCAGCTTGAGGGGACAGTCTAATGAGGAGCAGTTCTTC
.	.	TRBV19	TRBJ1-2	CASSDYGYGYTF	TGTGCCAGTAGTGACTACGGGTATGGCTACACCTTC
TRBD1	once	TRBV4-1	TRBJ1-1	CASSQTGGDEAFF	TGCGCCAGCAGCCAAACAGGGGGCGATGAAGCTTTCTTT
TRBD2	.	TRBV18	TRBJ2-7	CASSPRREALYEQYF	TGTGCCAGCTCACCACGGCGGGAGGCCCTCTACGAGCAGTACTTC
.	.	TRBV5-1	TRBJ2-7	CASSLAGGSHEQYF	TGCGCCAGCAGCTTGGCCGGAGGCTCCCACGAGCAGTACTTC
TRBD1	.	TRBV19	TRBJ2-1	CASSQGQNEQFF	TGTGCCAGTAGTCAGGGACAGAATGAGCAGTTCTTC
.	.	TRBV9	TRBJ2-7	CASSGNPTGNPYEQYF	TGTGCCAGCAGCGGCAACCCGACAGGAAACCCCTACGAGCAGTACTTC